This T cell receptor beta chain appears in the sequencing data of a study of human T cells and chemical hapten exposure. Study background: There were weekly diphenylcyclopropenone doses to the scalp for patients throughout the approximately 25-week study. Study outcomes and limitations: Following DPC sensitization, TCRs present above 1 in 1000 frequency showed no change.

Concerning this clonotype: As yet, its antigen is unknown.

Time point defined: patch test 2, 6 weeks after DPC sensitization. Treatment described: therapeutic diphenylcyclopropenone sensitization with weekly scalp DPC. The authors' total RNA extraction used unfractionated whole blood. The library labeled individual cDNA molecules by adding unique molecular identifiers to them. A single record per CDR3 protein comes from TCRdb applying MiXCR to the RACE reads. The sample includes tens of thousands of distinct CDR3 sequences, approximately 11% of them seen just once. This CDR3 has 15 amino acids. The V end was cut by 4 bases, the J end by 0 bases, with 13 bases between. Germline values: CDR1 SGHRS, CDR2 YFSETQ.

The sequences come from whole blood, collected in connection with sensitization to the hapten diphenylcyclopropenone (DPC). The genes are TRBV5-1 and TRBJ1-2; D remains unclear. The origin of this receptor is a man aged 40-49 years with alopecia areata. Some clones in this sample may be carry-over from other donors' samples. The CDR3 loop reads CASSPHASSNYGYTF. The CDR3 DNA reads TGCGCCAGCAGCCCACACGCTAGTTCTAACTATGGCTACACCTTC.